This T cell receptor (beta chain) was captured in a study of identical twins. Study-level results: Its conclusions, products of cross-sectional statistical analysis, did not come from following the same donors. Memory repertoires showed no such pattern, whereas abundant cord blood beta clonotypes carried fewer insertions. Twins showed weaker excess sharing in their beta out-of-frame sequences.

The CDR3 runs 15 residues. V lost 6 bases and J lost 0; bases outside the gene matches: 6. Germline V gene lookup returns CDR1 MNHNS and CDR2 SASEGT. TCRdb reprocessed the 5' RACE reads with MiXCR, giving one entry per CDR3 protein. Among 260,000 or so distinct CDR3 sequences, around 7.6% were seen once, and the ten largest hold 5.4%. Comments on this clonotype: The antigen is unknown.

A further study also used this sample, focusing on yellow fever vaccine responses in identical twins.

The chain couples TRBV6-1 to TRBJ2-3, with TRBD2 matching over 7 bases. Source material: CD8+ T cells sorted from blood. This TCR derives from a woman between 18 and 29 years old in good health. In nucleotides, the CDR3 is TGTGCCAGCAGGGTTAGCGGGTCTAGCACAGATACGCAGTATTTT. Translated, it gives CASRVSGSSTDTQYF.